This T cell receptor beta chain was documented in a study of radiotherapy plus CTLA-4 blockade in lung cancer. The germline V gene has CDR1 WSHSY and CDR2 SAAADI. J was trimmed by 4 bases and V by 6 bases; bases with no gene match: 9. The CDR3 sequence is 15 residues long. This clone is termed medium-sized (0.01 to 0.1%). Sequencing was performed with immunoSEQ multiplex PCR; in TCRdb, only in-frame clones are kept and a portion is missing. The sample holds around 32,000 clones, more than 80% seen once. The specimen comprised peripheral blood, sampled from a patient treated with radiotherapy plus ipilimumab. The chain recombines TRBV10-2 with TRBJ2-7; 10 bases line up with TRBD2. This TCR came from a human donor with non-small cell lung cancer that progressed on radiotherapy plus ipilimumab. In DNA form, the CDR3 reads TGCGCCAGCAGCCGAACTAGCGGGGAACAATACGAGCAGTACTTC. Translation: CASSRTSGEQYEQYF.